One sample yielded the 19 T cell receptor beta chains listed below, sequenced in a study of glioma-infiltrating T cells. TCR alpha and beta CDR3 regions were amplified from RNA using iRepertoire nested multiplex PCR. From the multiplex PCR reads, TCRdb called clonotypes with MiXCR, one entry per CDR3 protein. This table holds roughly 120,000 distinct CDR3 sequences, roughly 20% found once. Sequencing input: glioma tissue, nonneoplastic brain tissue, or PBMCs (not recorded which). These receptors all come from a human donor with low-grade glioma or glioblastoma, undergoing nonglioma brain surgery, or in good health (not recorded which).

This chain joins TRBV7-3 and TRBJ2-3; 12 bases agree with TRBD2. The V gene's germline CDR1 is SGHTA and CDR2 FQGTGA. The CDR3 spans 14 residues. J was trimmed by 7 bases and V by 5 bases; bases with no gene match: 4. CDR3: CASSPGLAGYTQYF. CDR3 sequence (DNA): TGTGCCAGCAGCCCAGGACTAGCGGGATATACGCAGTATTTT.

This clonotype was picked up a small number of times. The J gene is TRBJ2-3, the V gene TRBV29-1; D gene ambiguous. V lost 5 bases to trimming and J lost 7 bases, with 16 bases between them. This CDR3 region has 13 residues. Per the germline V gene, CDR1 is SQVTM and CDR2 is ANQGSEA. CDR3 sequence (DNA): TGCAGCGTTAATCTGATCGTGGCCTATACGCAGTATTTT. Translated: CSVNLIVAYTQYF.

This clonotype was counted ten times or more. The V gene is TRBV28, the J gene TRBJ1-4; 9 positions match TRBD1. Germline V lookup: CDR1 MDHEN, CDR2 SYDVKM. This CDR3 spans 16 amino acids. With V trimmed by 5 bases and J by 4 bases, 8 bases remained unmatched. The CDR3 reads CASSLPPGQGNEKLFF. In DNA, the CDR3 is TGTGCCAGCAGTCTACCCCCGGGACAGGGTAATGAAAAACTGTTTTTT.

This clonotype has ten or more counts. The chain uses TRBV4-2 and TRBJ2-3; 12 bases line up with TRBD2. This CDR3 is 16 amino acids long. In germline, CDR1 is LGHNA, CDR2 YNFKEQ. V gave up 0 bases and J gave up 3 bases; unmatched junction bases: 1. The CDR3 region has the DNA TGTGCCAGCAGCCAAGAACTAGCGGGAGGTACAGATACGCAGTATTTT. Translation: CASSQELAGGTDTQYF.

This clonotype came up many times. The chain links TRBV19 to TRBJ2-6; D unresolved. CDR1 LNHDA and CDR2 SQIVND come from the germline V gene (reference sequence). This CDR3 has 15 residues. The V end lost 8 bases, the J end lost 0 bases, and 11 bases lay between the germline ends. The CDR3 bases are TGTGCCAGTTGCGGATCTAGCTCTGGGGCCAACGTCCTGACTTTC. The encoded protein is CASCGSSSGANVLTF. Full variable domain (outside the CDR3, taken from reference TRBV19 and TRBJ2-6): DGGITQSPKYLFRKEGQNVTLSCEQNLNHDAMYWYRQDPGQGLRLIYYSQIVNDFQKGDIAEGYSVSREKKESFPLTVTSAQKNPTAFYLCASCGSSSGANVLTFGAGSRLTVL.

In this sample, this clonotype turned up many times. V and J are TRBV14 and TRBJ2-1; 8 bases fit TRBD1. With 0 bases clipped from V and 9 bases from J, the junction kept 10 bases outside the gene matches. This CDR3 is 16 amino acids long. Germline CDR1 reads SGHDN; CDR2 reads FVKESK. CDR3 loop: CASSQDWTGRRVEQFF. The DNA of the CDR3 is TGTGCCAGCAGCCAAGATTGGACAGGGCGAAGAGTTGAGCAGTTCTTC. Full variable domain (rest looked up from reference TRBV14 and TRBJ2-1): EAGVTQFPSHSVIEKGQTVTLRCDPISGHDNLYWYRRVMGKEIKFLLHFVKESKQDESGMPNNRFLAERTGGTYSTLKVQPAELEDSGVYFCASSQDWTGRRVEQFFGPGTRLTVL.

The chain recombines TRBV2 with TRBJ1-1; D remains unclear. CDR1 is SNHLY, CDR2 FYNNEI, per germline. The CDR3 is 11 residues long. V was cut by 7 bases and J by 11 bases, with 14 bases left in between. DNA of the CDR3: TGTGCCAGCACATTGGAACCTCGGGCTTTCTTT. Translated: CASTLEPRAFF.

The V gene is TRBV4-2, the J gene TRBJ1-3; D is undetermined. The germline gives CDR1 LGHNA, CDR2 YNFKEQ. The CDR3 runs 14 residues. V gave up 1 base and J gave up 6 bases, with 10 bases separating them. The DNA of the CDR3 is TGTGCCAGCAGCCAAGCGGAGGGTAAAAACACCATATATTTT. Protein sequence: CASSQAEGKNTIYF.

This clonotype was detected many times. DNA for the CDR3: TGTGCCAGCAGCCAGGGAACTAGCGGGGCTCCTGCCGACGAGCAGTACTTC. Protein sequence: CASSQGTSGAPADEQYF. The V gene is TRBV3-1, the J gene TRBJ2-7; TRBD2 agrees at 10 bases. This CDR3 contains 17 residues. The germline V gene has CDR1 LGHDT and CDR2 YNNKEL (reference sequence). Losses at the gene ends were 3 bases for V and 5 bases for J; bases not matched to a gene: 13.

In the case of this clonotype: The junction shows a germline mismatch at one end, possibly a read error. This chain connects TRBV28 to TRBJ2-7; tentatively, D is TRBD2 (7 bases). CDR3 size: 16 residues. Per germline, CDR1 MDHEN and CDR2 SYDVKM. CDR3 amino acids: CARPGGAGPRSSAPSF. In DNA form, the CDR3 reads TGTGCCCGCCCGGGGGGCGCGGGCCCCCGCTCCTCCGCGCCGTCCTTC.

This clonotype was seen many times. The chain combines TRBV6-2 or TRBV6-3 with TRBJ2-1; unclear D gene. CDR1 and CDR2 (germline): MNHEY, SVGEGT. Trimming left V 2 bases short and J 4 bases short, with 9 bases between. CDR3 length: 14 amino acids. The CDR3 sequence is CASSYPLVYNEQFF. The CDR3 DNA reads TGTGCCAGCAGTTACCCCCTTGTATACAATGAGCAGTTCTTC.

This clonotype was seen many times. The V gene is TRBV20-1, the J gene TRBJ2-7; D may be TRBD2 (6 bases). The CDR3 is made up of 9 amino acids. Germline V lookup: CDR1 DFQATT, CDR2 SNEGSKA (reference sequence). Trimming removed 5 bases from V and 8 bases from J, with 7 bases in between. Here the CDR3 reads CSAGRQQYF. The CDR3 DNA reads as TGCAGTGCTGGGAGGCAGCAGTACTTC.

For this clonotype: A much larger clone is a single base away; this may be a read error. The chain recombines TRBV9 with TRBJ1-5; D unclear. Germline V gene lookup returns CDR1 SGDLS and CDR2 YYNGEE. V was clipped by 0 bases and J by 0 bases, with 7 bases between them. The CDR3 contains 15 residues. As DNA, the CDR3 is TGTGCCAGCAGCGTAGGAGGGTATAGCAATCAGCCCCAGCATTTT. Amino acid sequence: CASSVGGYSNQPQHF. Variable domain in full (rest from reference TRBV9 and TRBJ1-5): DSGVTQTPKHLITATGQRVTLRCSPRSGDLSVYWYQQSLDQGLQFLIQYYNGEERAKGNILERFSAQQFPDLHSELNLSSLELGDSALYFCASSVGGYSNQPQHFGDGTRLSIL.

This clonotype was found a few times. The chain joins TRBV5-1 to TRBJ2-7; D is perhaps TRBD1 (5 bases). The length of the CDR3 is 16 residues. The germline CDR1 and CDR2 sequences are SGHRS and YFSETQ. The V and J ends lost 0 bases and 4 bases respectively, with 17 bases between them. The CDR3 coding sequence is TGCGCCAGCAGCTTGGGGGTAGACAGTTTACTATACGAGCAGTACTTC. This translates into CASSLGVDSLLYEQYF.

To note about this clonotype: With a much larger clone just one base away, this may be a read error. The gene calls are TRBV7-2 and TRBJ1-2; D remains unclear. Germline values: CDR1 SGHTA, CDR2 FQGNSA. CDR3 length equals 14 residues. The CDR3: CASRLMSTDYGYTF. CDR3 DNA sequence: TGTGCCAGCCGCTTAATGAGCACTGACTATGGCTACACCTTC.

This clonotype was seen many times. The chain has TRBV7-6 and TRBJ1-1; D not certain. The CDR3 has 16 amino acids. The V gene's germline CDR1 is SGHVS and CDR2 FNYEAQ. V lost 0 bases and J 0 bases, leaving 11 bases between the germline ends. CDR3 loop: CASSLAQKYMNTEAFF. As DNA, the CDR3 is TGTGCCAGCAGCTTAGCTCAGAAGTACATGAACACTGAAGCTTTCTTT.

A word on this clonotype: A much larger clonotype is one base distant, so this may be a read error. This chain connects TRBV20-1 to TRBJ2-7, with no clear D. Germline CDR1 DFQATT, CDR2 SNEGSKA (reference sequence). This CDR3 is 15 amino acids long. Trimming removed 3 bases from V and 2 bases from J, with 17 bases in between. CDR3 DNA sequence: TGCAGTGCTAGTTTAGGTACATGGGAAGCCTACGAGCAGTACTTC. This sequence encodes CSASLGTWEAYEQYF.

This clonotype has more than one count but fewer than ten. V is TRBV5-1 and J is TRBJ2-7, with 10 bases aligning to TRBD1. With 4 bases clipped from V and 2 bases from J, the junction kept 3 bases outside the gene matches. Germline lookup yields CDR1 SGHRS and CDR2 YFSETQ. The CDR3 spans 14 residues. In nucleotides, the CDR3 is TGCGCCAGCAGCACCGGGACAGGGGCCTACGAGCAGTACTTC. As protein: CASSTGTGAYEQYF.

This clonotype came up many times. V usage is TRBV20-1 and J usage is TRBJ1-1; TRBD1 matches 8 bases. Per the germline V gene, CDR1 is DFQATT and CDR2 is SNEGSKA (reference sequence). After removal of 0 bases from V and 4 bases from J, the junction contained 4 bases not matched to a gene. The CDR3 extends over 14 amino acids. The CDR3 region has the DNA TGCAGTGCTAGAGATCAGGGGGCTAGCACTGAAGCTTTCTTT. As protein: CSARDQGASTEAFF.